What follows are 8 T cell receptor beta chains derived from one specimen sequenced in a study of shared clonotypes between healthy human individuals. Assay used: immunoSEQ multiplex PCR; TCRdb lists only in-frame clones, some missing. The data show over 850,000 clones, around 82% seen once. Sequencing input: memory CD4+ T cells from PBMCs. As to subset: CD45RA-negative fraction. The receptors stem from a man aged 18 to 35 in good health. Some clones in this sample may be carry-over from other donors' samples.

This clone was found once. Other DNA variants within this sample encode the same CDR3. This chain uses TRBV9 with TRBJ2-3, with TRBD2 matching over 11 bases. Germline V gene lookup returns CDR1 SGDLS and CDR2 YYNGEE. Trimming took 2 bases from V and 8 from J; bases not matched to a gene: 4. The CDR3 has 14 amino acids. The chain's CDR3 is CASSVTSGSGTQYF. The CDR3 coding sequence is TGTGCCAGCAGCGTTACTAGCGGGAGTGGTACGCAGTATTTT.

The CDR3 sequence is CASSSGTSYNEQFF. CDR3 nucleotides: TGTGCCAGCAGCAGCGGGACCTCCTACAATGAGCAGTTCTTC. V and J are TRBV28 and TRBJ2-1; 7 nucleotides match TRBD2. CDR1 and CDR2 (germline): MDHEN, SYDVKM. The V and J ends lost 6 bases and 0 bases, in that order; junction bases with no gene match: 2. The CDR3 consists of 14 residues.

This clone was counted a single time. This chain connects TRBV20-1 to TRBJ2-2; D unclear. The V gene's germline CDR1 is DFQATT and CDR2 SNEGSKA (reference sequence). The CDR3 length is 11 residues. V was clipped by 3 bases and J by 16 bases, with 15 bases between them. CDR3 loop: CSASGSGGRFF. In DNA form, the CDR3 reads TGCAGTGCTAGTGGCTCCGGCGGCCGGTTTTTT.

Notes on this clone: This CDR3 is also generated by other DNA sequences in the sample. This chain joins TRBV19 and TRBJ2-5, with D unclear. Trimming removed 1 base at V and 2 bases at J, with 8 bases between. CDR3 length equals 14 residues. CDR1 is LNHDA, CDR2 SQIVND, per germline (reference sequence). CDR3 nucleotide sequence: TGTGCCAGTAGTATAGCCGCAGCTCAAGAGACCCAGTACTTC. It specifies CASSIAAAQETQYF. Full variable domain (rest looked up from reference TRBV19 and TRBJ2-5): DGGITQSPKYLFRKEGQNVTLSCEQNLNHDAMYWYRQDPGQGLRLIYYSQIVNDFQKGDIAEGYSVSREKKESFPLTVTSAQKNPTAFYLCASSIAAAQETQYFGPGTRLLVL.

This chain links TRBV30 with TRBJ1-2, with 7 nucleotides matching TRBD1. V shed 1 base and J 6 bases; nucleotides not matched to a gene: 17. This CDR3 contains 17 residues. Germline-derived CDR1 and CDR2 are GTSNPN and SVGIG (reference sequence). CDR3 nucleotide sequence: TGTGCCTGGAGTGCCATTATACCGAAACAGGGGTGGGATGGCTACACCTTC. Translated: CAWSAIIPKQGWDGYTF.

The chain joins TRBV6-5 to TRBJ1-5, with a weak D call TRBD1 (6 bases). CDR1 is MNHEY and CDR2 is SVGAGI in the germline V gene. Trimming took off 0 bases at V and 7 bases at J, with 10 bases between the two ends. The CDR3 spans 14 residues. The CDR3 reads CASSYSGGQQPQHF. The CDR3 DNA reads as TGTGCCAGCAGTTACTCGGGGGGGCAACAGCCCCAGCATTTT.

The chain uses TRBV29-1 and TRBJ1-4, with TRBD1 matching over 7 bases. The CDR3 extends over 14 amino acids. Germline V gene sequence: CDR1 SQVTM, CDR2 ANQGSEA. V dropped 6 bases and J dropped 4; count of bases not matched to a gene: 8. The CDR3 sequence: CSVGDRPNNEKLFF. Written as DNA, the CDR3 is TGCAGCGTGGGGGACAGACCAAATAATGAAAAACTGTTTTTT. Full variable domain (outside the CDR3, taken from reference TRBV29-1 and TRBJ1-4): SAVISQKPSRDICQRGTSLTIQCQVDSQVTMMFWYRQQPGQSLTLIATANQGSEATYESGFVIDKFPISRPNLTFSTLTVSNMSPEDSSIYLCSVGDRPNNEKLFFGSGTQLSVL.

The chain joins TRBV2 to TRBJ1-5, with D perhaps matching TRBD1 (6 bases). The germline V gene has CDR1 SNHLY and CDR2 FYNNEI. The CDR3 has 17 amino acids. The V end was cut by 6 bases, the J end by 3 bases, with 21 bases between. CDR3 in amino acids: CASRLPWTAGVNQPQHF. For the CDR3, the DNA is TGTGCCAGCAGATTACCTTGGACAGCCGGAGTCAATCAGCCCCAGCATTTT.